Sequencing of this T cell receptor (beta chain) was carried out in a study of blood T cell repertoires in COVID-19. Study overall: Samples of COVID-19 (acute and convalescent) were obtained from the United States, Italy and Spain. PBMCs, B-cell-depleted T cells, or T cells were the source of the cDNA or gDNA that made up the material.

Produced via immunoSEQ multiplex PCR; TCRdb's table is partial and in-frame only. The data contain about 140,000 clones, roughly 79% of them singletons. CDR3 size: 13 residues. Germline V CDR1 and CDR2: SNHLY, FYNNEI. The V and J ends lost 3 bases and 14 bases respectively, with 16 bases between them. This chain joins TRBV2 and TRBJ1-4; unclear D gene. Sequencing was done on a sample of peripheral blood. This sequence was found in a woman aged 55 to 70 with acute or convalescent COVID-19. CDR3 loop: CASSDLILELLFF. The DNA of the CDR3 is TGTGCCAGCAGTGACCTAATTCTTGAACTTCTGTTTTTT.